The 15 T cell receptor beta chains in this list originate from one sample, sequenced in a study of T cell responses to AZD1222 COVID-19 vaccine. Here immunoSEQ multiplex PCR was the method, and the copy in TCRdb shows in-frame clones only, minus some. The table shows roughly 93,000 clones, with roughly nine tenths occurring only once. Sample: peripheral blood, taken on day 0 of AZD1222 vaccination. The receptors come from an adult in good health.

V usage is TRBV19 and J usage is TRBJ1-2, with 10 bases that match TRBD1. V shed 7 bases and J 6 bases; nucleotides not matched to a gene: 14. The CDR3 is 16 amino acids. The germline CDR1 and CDR2 sequences are LNHDA and SQIVND (reference sequence). The CDR3 coding sequence is TGTGCCAGTACTCCGAGACAGGGGGCGACGAATAATGGCTACACCTTC. Translation gives CASTPRQGATNNGYTF.

A single count supports this clone. The V gene is TRBV11-2, the J gene TRBJ1-4, with 10 positions matching TRBD1. The CDR3 extends over 15 amino acids. Germline lookup yields CDR1 SGHAT and CDR2 FQNNGV. V shed 5 bases, J shed 8 bases, and the junction held 8 bases outside the gene matches. CDR3 DNA: TGTGCCAGCAGCGCCCGCGGGACAGGGGCCGAAAAACTGTTTTTT. Encoded protein: CASSARGTGAEKLFF.

This chain links TRBV6-5 with TRBJ1-2; TRBD1 matches at 7 bases. V was clipped by 6 bases and J by 3 bases; unmatched bases: 10. The CDR3 length is 15 residues. From germline, CDR1 is MNHEY and CDR2 SVGAGI. The CDR3 DNA reads TGTGCCAGCAGCACAGCCGGGACAGTAGACTATGGCTACACCTTC. It specifies CASSTAGTVDYGYTF.

The chain carries TRBV18 and TRBJ1-2; D is ambiguous. The germline V gene encodes CDR1 KGHSH and CDR2 LQKENI. The germline V and J ends were trimmed by 1 base and 8 bases, with 11 bases remaining between them. The CDR3 sequence is 13 residues long. CDR3 in amino acids: CASSPLSEEGYTF. The CDR3 DNA follows: TGTGCCAGCTCACCACTGAGCGAGGAGGGCTACACCTTC.

The chain joins TRBV5-3 to TRBJ1-2; maybe TRBD1 (6 bases). TRBV5-3 belongs to the ORF category, with a function that is uncertain. The CDR3 loop spans 14 amino acids. V was cut by 5 bases and J by 4 bases, with 15 bases left in between. CDR3 sequence (DNA): TGTGCCAGAAGAAACCAGGGGAGGGGCTATGGCTACACCTTC. Protein sequence: CARRNQGRGYGYTF.

In DNA form, the CDR3 reads TGTGCCAGCAGCTCGACAGCGAATTCACCCCTCCACTTT. Protein: CASSSTANSPLHF. The chain links TRBV7-9 to TRBJ1-6; D may be TRBD1 (5 bases). Germline V lookup: CDR1 SEHNR, CDR2 FQNEAQ (reference sequence). The CDR3 extends over 13 amino acids. Trimming took off 4 bases at V and 7 bases at J, with 8 bases between the two ends.

The V and J genes are TRBV10-3 and TRBJ2-2, with TRBD1 matching 8 bases. The ends lost 3 bases at V and 3 bases at J; junction bases unmatched: 0. This CDR3 is 14 amino acids long. The germline gives CDR1 ENHRY, CDR2 SYGVKD. CDR3 in amino acids: CAISEQGDTGELFF. CDR3 sequence (DNA): TGTGCCATCAGTGAACAGGGGGACACCGGGGAGCTGTTTTTT.

The rearrangement links TRBV6-2 or TRBV6-3 to TRBJ2-7, with 8 bases fitting TRBD1. This CDR3 has 13 residues. V was clipped by 6 bases and J by 7 bases; unmatched bases: 8. CDR1 and CDR2 from the germline V gene are MNHEY and SVGEGT. CDR3 amino acids: CASSRTGLGEQYF. As DNA, the CDR3 is TGTGCCAGCAGCCGGACAGGGCTGGGAGAGCAGTACTTC.

The chain uses TRBV19 and TRBJ1-3; D gene unclear. Per germline, CDR1 LNHDA and CDR2 SQIVND (reference sequence). V was pared by 7 bases and J by 4 bases, with 14 bases between. The CDR3 length is 14 residues. Written as DNA, the CDR3 is TGTGCCAGTAATCAGGATTTTTCCGGAAACACCATATATTTT. It translates to CASNQDFSGNTIYF.

This chain joins TRBV21-1 and TRBJ1-2. TRBV21-1 is a documented pseudogene. The length of the CDR3 is 12 residues. Here the CDR3 reads CASSKGNYGYTF. Written as DNA, the CDR3 is TGTGCCAGCAGCAAAGGTAACTATGGCTACACCTTC.

The J gene is TRBJ1-3, the V gene TRBV5-1; tentative D call: TRBD1 (5 bases). Between the trimmed V and J ends, which lost 0 bases and 0 bases, there was a span of 7 bases. From germline, CDR1 is SGHRS and CDR2 YFSETQ. This CDR3 has 15 amino acids. The CDR3 here is CASSLAGASGNTIYF. Here the CDR3 DNA reads TGCGCCAGCAGCTTGGCCGGGGCCTCTGGAAACACCATATATTTT.

This chain links TRBV7-9 with TRBJ2-5, with 10 bases lining up with TRBD2. The germline V gene encodes CDR1 SEHNR and CDR2 FQNEAQ (reference sequence). Trimming cost V 5 bases and J 2 bases; bases outside gene matches: 5. The CDR3 consists of 15 residues. As DNA, the CDR3 is TGTGCCAGCAGCCTTAGCGGGGGGCCTCAAGAGACCCAGTACTTC. Translated, it gives CASSLSGGPQETQYF.

The rearrangement uses TRBV6-5 and TRBJ2-1, with D possibly TRBD2 on 5 matching bases. Trimming removed 7 bases from V and 7 bases from J, with 14 bases in between. The CDR3 spans 13 residues. The germline gives CDR1 MNHEY, CDR2 SVGAGI. CDR3 bases: TGTGCCAGCACTACCCAGAGGAGGAATGAGCAGTTCTTC. Translating it yields CASTTQRRNEQFF.

A word on this clone: Additional DNA sequences in this sample encode the identical CDR3. J is TRBJ1-2 and V is TRBV30, with unresolved D. CDR3 length: 11 residues. Germline CDR1 and CDR2: GTSNPN and SVGIG (reference sequence). V was clipped by 1 base and J by 7 bases, with 7 bases between them. CDR3 nucleotides: TGTGCCTGGAGTGGCGGCGGTGGCTACACCTTC. It is translated as CAWSGGGGYTF.

The chain employs TRBV6-5 and TRBJ2-7, with D hard to call. The V end was cut by 6 bases, the J end by 0 bases, with 12 bases between. Germline CDR1 MNHEY, CDR2 SVGAGI. The CDR3 loop spans 14 amino acids. The CDR3 DNA reads as TGTGCCAGCAGGTCGGCAGCCGACTCCTACGAGCAGTACTTC. Protein sequence: CASRSAADSYEQYF.